These 19 T cell receptor beta chains originate from one sample sequenced in a study of cytomegalovirus exposure and HLA in healthy donors. In the PCR, 60 Vbeta and 13 Jbeta primers were used. Here immunoSEQ multiplex PCR was the method, and the copy in TCRdb shows in-frame clones only, minus some. This sample contains 150,000 or so clones. The specimen sequenced was PBMCs. These receptors all stem from an older woman in good health and CMV-seronegative.

The rearrangement joins TRBV5-6 to TRBJ1-2, with 8 bases identical to TRBD1. CDR3 size: 16 residues. The V and J ends lost 0 bases and 1 base, in that order; junction bases with no gene match: 5. Germline V lookup: CDR1 SGHDT, CDR2 YYEEEE. DNA for the CDR3: TGTGCCAGCAGCTTGGCCGTCAGGGGGCTTAACTATGGCTACACCTTC. The encoded protein is CASSLAVRGLNYGYTF.

The chain recombines TRBV19 with TRBJ2-3; D remains unclear. V lost 6 bases and J 6 bases, leaving 19 bases between the germline ends. Germline V lookup: CDR1 LNHDA, CDR2 SQIVND (reference sequence). The CDR3 totals 15 residues. The CDR3 protein is CASRAVGLFRDTQYF. The CDR3 DNA reads as TGTGCCAGTAGGGCCGTAGGTCTATTCAGGGATACGCAGTATTTT.

The chain carries TRBV15 and TRBJ1-1, with TRBD1 as a possible D gene (5 bases). V dropped 7 bases and J dropped 5 bases, with 20 bases sitting between them. This CDR3 has 15 residues. Germline CDR1 is LNHNV and CDR2 is YYDKDF (reference sequence). This CDR3 is CATTTPAGRGTEAFF. The CDR3 DNA is TGTGCCACCACCACCCCTGCGGGGCGGGGTACTGAAGCTTTCTTT.

The rearrangement joins TRBV4-1 to TRBJ1-1; a possible D gene is TRBD1 (6 bases). The CDR3 is 16 amino acids. V was pared by 4 bases and J by 0 bases, with 15 bases between. Germline lookup yields CDR1 MGHRA and CDR2 YSYEKL. Written as DNA, the CDR3 is TGCGCCAGCAGCCGCGGACAGAACCCAGTGAACACTGAAGCTTTCTTT. Encoded protein: CASSRGQNPVNTEAFF.

The V gene is TRBV5-1, the J gene TRBJ1-3; D is perhaps TRBD1 (6 bases). With 3 bases removed from V and 1 base from J, the gap between germline ends came to 11 bases. CDR1 and CDR2 (germline): SGHRS, YFSETQ. CDR3 length: 15 amino acids. For the CDR3, the DNA is TGCGCCAGCAGCTCAACAACAGGGTCTGGAAACACCATATATTTT. This gives the protein CASSSTTGSGNTIYF.

This chain joins TRBV29-1 and TRBJ2-7, with 10 bases identical to TRBD2. The CDR3 consists of 12 residues. Per the germline V gene, CDR1 is SQVTM and CDR2 is ANQGSEA. V gave up 4 bases and J gave up 4 bases; unmatched junction bases: 1. CDR3 protein: CSVGSGRYEQYF. Here the CDR3 DNA reads TGCAGCGTTGGTAGCGGGAGGTACGAGCAGTACTTC.

This chain joins TRBV5-4 and TRBJ1-2, with a tentative D call TRBD1 (6 bases). V lost 1 base to trimming and J lost 8 bases, with 12 bases between them. Per the germline V gene, CDR1 is SGHNT and CDR2 is YYREEE (reference sequence). The CDR3 consists of 13 residues. The CDR3 sequence: CASSLMGGGGYTF. The CDR3 DNA is TGTGCCAGCAGCTTGATGGGAGGGGGAGGCTACACCTTC.

V is TRBV27 and J is TRBJ1-2, with TRBD1 matching 9 bases. With 6 bases clipped from V and 4 bases from J, the junction kept 12 bases outside the gene matches. The CDR3 has 16 residues. The germline CDR1 and CDR2 sequences are MNHEY and SMNVEV (reference sequence). The CDR3 DNA follows: TGTGCCAGCAGGCCCTTGTACAGGGGGCAGGCCTATGGCTACACCTTC. Encoded protein: CASRPLYRGQAYGYTF.

This chain connects TRBV5-1 to TRBJ2-1; 13 bases match TRBD2. CDR3 length: 21 amino acids. Per germline, CDR1 SGHRS and CDR2 YFSETQ. J was trimmed by 8 bases and V by 4 bases; bases with no gene match: 24. The CDR3 DNA follows: TGCGCCAGCAGCACCGCAGGGGTCGGGCCGGGACTAGCGGGATCCCTATATGAGCAGTTCTTC. It specifies CASSTAGVGPGLAGSLYEQFF.

The V call is TRBV29-1, the J call TRBJ2-5; the match to TRBD1 covers 9 bases. Germline assignment: CDR1 SQVTM and CDR2 ANQGSEA. V was pared by 7 bases and J by 3 bases, with 3 bases of the junction left unmatched. The CDR3 length is 12 residues. The DNA of the CDR3 is TGCAGCGGCACAGGGGGCGAAGAGACCCAGTACTTC. Residues: CSGTGGEETQYF.

V and J are TRBV19 and TRBJ2-1; perhaps TRBD2 as D (5 bases). CDR1 and CDR2 (germline): LNHDA, SQIVND (reference sequence). V gave up 6 bases and J gave up 5 bases, with 23 bases separating them. CDR3 length equals 17 residues. This CDR3 reads CASSRYTDLPRDNEQFF. The CDR3 bases are TGTGCCAGTAGCCGATACACCGATCTACCGCGGGACAATGAGCAGTTCTTC.

J is TRBJ1-1 and V is TRBV18, with 8 bases fitting TRBD1. The J segment lost 1 base and the V segment lost 8 bases, leaving 3 bases of the junction unmatched. From germline, CDR1 is KGHSH and CDR2 LQKENI. The CDR3 spans 13 residues. The CDR3 nucleotides read TGTGCCAGCGCGGGACAGGCGAACACTGAAGCTTTCTTT. This translates into CASAGQANTEAFF. Full variable domain (outside the CDR3, taken from reference TRBV18 and TRBJ1-1): NAGVMQNPRHLVRRRGQEARLRCSPMKGHSHVYWYRQLPEEGLKFMVYLQKENIIDESGMPKERFSAEFPKEGPSILRIQQVVRGDSAAYFCASAGQANTEAFFGQGTRLTVV.

The J gene is TRBJ2-2, the V gene TRBV5-4; D call uncertain. The ends were cut back, 4 bases at V and 7 bases at J, with 8 bases in the middle. Germline V gene sequence: CDR1 SGHNT, CDR2 YYREEE (reference sequence). The CDR3 is 12 amino acids. In DNA form, the CDR3 reads TGTGCCAGCAGCCTGGGTCTCGGGGAGCTGTTTTTT. This gives the protein CASSLGLGELFF. The full variable domain, its missing parts supplied by reference TRBV5-4 and TRBJ2-2, is ETGVTQSPTHLIKTRGQQVTLRCSSQSGHNTVSWYQQALGQGPQFIFQYYREEENGRGNFPPRFSGLQFPNYSSELNVNALELDDSALYLCASSLGLGELFFGEGSRLTVL.

V usage is TRBV19 and J usage is TRBJ1-2, with D maybe TRBD1 (6 bases). The CDR3 spans 16 residues. The germline CDR1 and CDR2 sequences are LNHDA and SQIVND (reference sequence). V shed 4 bases and J shed 0 bases, with 15 bases lying between them. For the CDR3, the DNA is TGTGCCAGTAGTACCCCGGGACAAACGGCTAACTATGGCTACACCTTC. Its protein is CASSTPGQTANYGYTF.

The chain uses TRBV19 and TRBJ1-1; 11 positions match TRBD1. The length of the CDR3 is 13 residues. J gave up 5 bases and V 7 bases, and 3 bases lay outside the gene matches. Germline CDR1 LNHDA, CDR2 SQIVND (reference sequence). CDR3 loop: CASTDRGLTEAFF. The DNA of the CDR3 is TGTGCCAGTACGGACAGGGGGCTAACTGAAGCTTTCTTT.

The chain joins TRBV6-5 to TRBJ2-7; 9 bases line up with TRBD2. The CDR3 is made up of 15 amino acids. The trim removed 5 bases at V and 1 base at J, leaving 6 bases unmatched. The germline V gene has CDR1 MNHEY and CDR2 SVGAGI. This CDR3 reads CASSPTSGLSYEQYF. CDR3 sequence (DNA): TGTGCCAGCAGTCCGACTAGCGGCCTATCCTACGAGCAGTACTTC.

Turning to this clone: The conserved phenylalanine or tryptophan normally closing the CDR3 is absent here, so this likely arose from a read error. This sequence joins TRBV5-1 and TRBJ2-7; 15 nucleotides line up with TRBD2. Per germline, CDR1 SGHRS and CDR2 YFSETQ. The CDR3 runs to 18 residues. Trimming took 2 bases from V and 4 from J; bases not matched to a gene: 10. The CDR3 coding sequence is TGCGCCAGCAGCTTATACCCGGGACTAGCGGGAGGTTTATACGAGCAGTACTCC. Translating gives CASSLYPGLAGGLYEQYS.

The rearrangement links TRBV10-3 to TRBJ2-7; D call uncertain. With 6 bases removed from V and 7 bases from J, the gap between germline ends came to 13 bases. Per germline, CDR1 ENHRY and CDR2 SYGVKD. The CDR3 totals 12 residues. CDR3 bases: TGTGCCATCAGCCGAGAAACCATGGAGCAGTACTTC. Translating gives CAISRETMEQYF.

The rearrangement joins TRBV27 to TRBJ2-1, with D tentatively TRBD2 (6 bases). This CDR3 contains 15 residues. Germline CDR1 is MNHEY and CDR2 is SMNVEV (reference sequence). Trimming left V 7 bases short and J 9 bases short, with 22 bases between. The CDR3 loop is CASTDGGRGYSEQFF. CDR3 coding DNA: TGTGCCAGCACCGACGGAGGGAGAGGGTATAGTGAGCAGTTCTTC.